Listed below are T cell receptor beta chains from one sample, sequenced in a study of CXCR3-negative and CXCR3-positive naive CD8 T cells. With the 5' RACE reads reprocessed, TCRdb shows one record per CDR3 protein and no DNA. There are 5,500 to 8,000 distinct CDR3 sequences in the sample, with 1% to 1.5% held by the top ten. Input material: naive CXCR3- CD8+ T cells from blood. Receptors originate from a human donor in good health. Some clones in this sample may be carry-over from other donors' samples. Each CDR3 is given with its conserved first and last residue. Each record gives: clone size, J gene, V gene, CDR3 protein. Not every row has a clone size; where given, it reads once, few, many or a size class.

size: medium-sized
J: TRBJ2-3
V: TRBV9
CDR3: CASSHRGNPTDTQYF

size: medium-sized
J: TRBJ1-6
V: TRBV6-6
CDR3: CASSYLQDPNSPLHF

size: -
J: TRBJ1-2
V: TRBV19
CDR3: CASSTSSGTDTNYGYTF

size: -
J: TRBJ1-1
V: TRBV9
CDR3: CASSAAGASEAFF

size: -
J: TRBJ2-7
V: TRBV6-5
CDR3: CASSYSRGGDEQYF

size: -
J: TRBJ2-1
V: TRBV29-1
CDR3: CSVAKGEPHNEQFF

size: medium-sized
J: TRBJ2-1
V: TRBV29-1
CDR3: CSASGQGINEQFF

size: medium-sized
J: TRBJ2-7
V: TRBV29-1
CDR3: CSVVSGGEQYF

size: medium-sized
J: TRBJ2-5
V: TRBV20-1
CDR3: CSARGAGGPTQYF

size: -
J: TRBJ1-1
V: TRBV2
CDR3: CASSEIAGKYTEAFF

size: medium-sized
J: TRBJ1-5
V: TRBV7-2
CDR3: CASSRPDRGGGYGNQPQHF

size: medium-sized
J: TRBJ2-3
V: TRBV4-3
CDR3: CASSQDTSTDTQYF

size: medium-sized
J: TRBJ2-7
V: TRBV6-5
CDR3: CASSYQKAPSGSLNEQYF

size: -
J: TRBJ1-1
V: TRBV3-1
CDR3: CASSQDPFREAFF

size: medium-sized
J: TRBJ2-1
V: TRBV7-6
CDR3: CASSSSGGGEQFF

size: -
J: TRBJ2-5
V: TRBV2
CDR3: CASIGTGETQYF

size: -
J: TRBJ2-3
V: TRBV6-6
CDR3: CASRKQGQPTDTQYF

size: medium-sized
J: TRBJ2-5
V: TRBV11-2
CDR3: CASRYREETQYF